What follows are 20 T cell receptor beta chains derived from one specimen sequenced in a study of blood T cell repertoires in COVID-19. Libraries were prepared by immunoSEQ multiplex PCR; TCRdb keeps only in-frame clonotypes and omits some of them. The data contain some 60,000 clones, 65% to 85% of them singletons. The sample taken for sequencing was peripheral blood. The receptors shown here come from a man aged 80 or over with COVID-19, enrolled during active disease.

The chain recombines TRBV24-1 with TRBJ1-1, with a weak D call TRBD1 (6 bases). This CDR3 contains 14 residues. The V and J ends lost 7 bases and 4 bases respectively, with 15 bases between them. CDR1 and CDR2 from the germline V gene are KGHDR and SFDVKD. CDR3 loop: CATRDRSPGTEAFF. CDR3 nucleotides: TGTGCCACCAGGGACAGATCCCCGGGCACTGAAGCTTTCTTT.

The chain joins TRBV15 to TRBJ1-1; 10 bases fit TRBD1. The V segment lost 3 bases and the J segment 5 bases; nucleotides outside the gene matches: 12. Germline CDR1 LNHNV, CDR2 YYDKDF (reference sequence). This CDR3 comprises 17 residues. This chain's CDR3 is CATSSRDRGLWGTEAFF. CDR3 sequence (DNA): TGTGCCACCAGCAGCCGGGACAGGGGTCTCTGGGGTACTGAAGCTTTCTTT.

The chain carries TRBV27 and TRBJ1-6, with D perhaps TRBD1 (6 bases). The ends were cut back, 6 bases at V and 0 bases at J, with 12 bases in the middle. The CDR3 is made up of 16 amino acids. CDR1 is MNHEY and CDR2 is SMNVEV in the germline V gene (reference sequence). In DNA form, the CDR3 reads TGTGCCAGCAGGCGACAGGCGAGCTCCTATAATTCACCCCTCCACTTT. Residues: CASRRQASSYNSPLHF.

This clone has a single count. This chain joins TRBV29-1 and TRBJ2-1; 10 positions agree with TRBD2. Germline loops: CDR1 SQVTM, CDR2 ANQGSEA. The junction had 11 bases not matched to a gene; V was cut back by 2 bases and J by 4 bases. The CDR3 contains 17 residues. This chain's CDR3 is CSVETRSLAGVYNEQFF. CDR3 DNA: TGCAGCGTTGAAACAAGGAGCCTAGCGGGGGTTTACAATGAGCAGTTCTTC.

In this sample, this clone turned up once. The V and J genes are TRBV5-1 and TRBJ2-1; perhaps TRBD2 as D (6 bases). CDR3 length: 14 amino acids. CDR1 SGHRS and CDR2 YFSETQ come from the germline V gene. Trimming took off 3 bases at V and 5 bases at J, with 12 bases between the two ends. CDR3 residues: CASSSGLQNNEQFF. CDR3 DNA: TGCGCCAGCAGCTCTGGACTACAAAACAATGAGCAGTTCTTC. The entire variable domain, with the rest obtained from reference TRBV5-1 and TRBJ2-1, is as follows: KAGVTQTPRYLIKTRGQQVTLSCSPISGHRSVSWYQQTPGQGLQFLFEYFSETQRNKGNFPGRFSGRQFSNSRSEMNVSTLELGDSALYLCASSSGLQNNEQFFGPGTRLTVL.

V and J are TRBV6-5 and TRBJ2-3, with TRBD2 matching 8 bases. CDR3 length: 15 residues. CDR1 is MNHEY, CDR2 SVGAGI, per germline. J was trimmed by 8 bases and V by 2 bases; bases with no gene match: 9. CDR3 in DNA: TGTGCCAGCAGTTACCCCGGGGGGGGTAGAGGTACGCAGTATTTT. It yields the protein CASSYPGGGRGTQYF.

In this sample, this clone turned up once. CDR3 protein: CASSSRPGPGELFF. The CDR3 DNA sequence: TGTGCCAGCAGTTCACGCCCAGGGCCCGGGGAGCTGTTTTTT. The chain joins TRBV27 to TRBJ2-2, with a tentative D call TRBD1 (5 bases). The CDR3 covers 14 residues. Germline CDR1 MNHEY, CDR2 SMNVEV (reference sequence). The germline V and J ends were trimmed by 4 bases and 6 bases, with 12 bases remaining between them.

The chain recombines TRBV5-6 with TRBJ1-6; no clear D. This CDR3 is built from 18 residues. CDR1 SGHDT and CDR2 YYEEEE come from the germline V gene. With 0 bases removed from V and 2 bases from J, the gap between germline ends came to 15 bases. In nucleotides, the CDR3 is TGTGCCAGCAGCTTGGGACTTACGGGAGTAGCCTATAATTCACCCCTCCACTTT. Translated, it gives CASSLGLTGVAYNSPLHF.

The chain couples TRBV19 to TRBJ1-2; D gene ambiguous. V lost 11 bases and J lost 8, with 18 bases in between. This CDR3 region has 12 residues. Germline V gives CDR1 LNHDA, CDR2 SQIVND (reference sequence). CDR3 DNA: TGTGCCGCCGGAGGAGGGTTATGGGGCTACACCTTC. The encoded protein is CAAGGGLWGYTF.

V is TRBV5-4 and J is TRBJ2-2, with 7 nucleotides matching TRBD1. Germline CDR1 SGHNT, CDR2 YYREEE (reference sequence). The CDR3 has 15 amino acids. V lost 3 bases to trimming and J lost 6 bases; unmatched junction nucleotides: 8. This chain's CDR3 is CASSSKQGFAGELFF. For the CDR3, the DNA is TGTGCCAGCAGCTCGAAACAGGGGTTCGCCGGGGAGCTGTTTTTT.

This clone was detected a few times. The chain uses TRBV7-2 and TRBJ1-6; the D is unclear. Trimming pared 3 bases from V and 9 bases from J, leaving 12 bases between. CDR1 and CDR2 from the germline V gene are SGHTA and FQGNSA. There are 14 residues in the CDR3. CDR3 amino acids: CASSFGGLLSPLHF. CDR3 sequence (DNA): TGTGCCAGCAGCTTTGGAGGGCTTCTTTCACCCCTCCACTTT.

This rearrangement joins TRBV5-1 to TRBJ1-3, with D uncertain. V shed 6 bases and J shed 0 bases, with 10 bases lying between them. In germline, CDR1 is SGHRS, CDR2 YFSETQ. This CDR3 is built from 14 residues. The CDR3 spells CASNAEGSGNTIYF. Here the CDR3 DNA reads TGCGCCAGCAATGCAGAGGGCTCTGGAAACACCATATATTTT.

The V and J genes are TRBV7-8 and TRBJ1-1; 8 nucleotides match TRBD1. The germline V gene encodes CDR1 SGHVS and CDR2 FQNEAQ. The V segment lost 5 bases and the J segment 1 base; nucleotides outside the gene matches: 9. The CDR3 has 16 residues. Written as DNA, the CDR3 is TGTGCCAGCAGCCGACACTCCGGGACAGGGAACACTGAAGCTTTCTTT. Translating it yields CASSRHSGTGNTEAFF.

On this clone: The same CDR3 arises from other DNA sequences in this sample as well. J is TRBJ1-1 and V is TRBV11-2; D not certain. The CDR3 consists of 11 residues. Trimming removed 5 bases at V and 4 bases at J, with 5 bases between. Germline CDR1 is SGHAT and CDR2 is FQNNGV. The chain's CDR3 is CASSPSTEAFF. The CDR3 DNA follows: TGTGCCAGCAGCCCTTCCACTGAAGCTTTCTTT.

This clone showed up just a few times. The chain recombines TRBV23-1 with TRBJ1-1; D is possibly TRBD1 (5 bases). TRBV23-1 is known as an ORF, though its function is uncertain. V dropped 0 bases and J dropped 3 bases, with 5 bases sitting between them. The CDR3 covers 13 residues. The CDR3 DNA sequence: TGCGCCAGCAGTCAATCGGGGCACACTGAAGCTTTCTTT. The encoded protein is CASSQSGHTEAFF.

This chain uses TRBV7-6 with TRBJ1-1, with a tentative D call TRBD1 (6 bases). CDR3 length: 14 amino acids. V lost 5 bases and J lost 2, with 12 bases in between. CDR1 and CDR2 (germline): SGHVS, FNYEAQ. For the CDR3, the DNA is TGTGCCAGCAGCCGATCACAGGGAAACACTGAAGCTTTCTTT. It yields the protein CASSRSQGNTEAFF.

The CDR3 sequence is CASSQTGAGGYTF. The CDR3 DNA sequence: TGTGCCAGCAGCCAAACAGGGGCCGGTGGCTACACCTTC. V is TRBV3-1 (or the pseudogene TRBV3-2) and J is TRBJ1-2; TRBD1 agrees at 7 bases. The CDR3 covers 13 residues. V trimming: 2 bases; J trimming: 7 bases; junction bases outside the gene matches: 4. Looked up from germline, CDR1 is LGHDT and CDR2 is YNNKEL (reference sequence).

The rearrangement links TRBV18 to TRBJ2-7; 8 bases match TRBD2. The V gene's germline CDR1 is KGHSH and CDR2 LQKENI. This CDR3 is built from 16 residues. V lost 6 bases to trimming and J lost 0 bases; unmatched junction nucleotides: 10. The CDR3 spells CASSLAGGQTSYEQYV. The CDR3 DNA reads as TGTGCCAGCTCGCTCGCGGGAGGCCAAACCTCCTACGAGCAGTACGTC.

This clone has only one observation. In DNA form, the CDR3 reads TGTGCCAGCAGCTTCGGGGGGGGGAGGGTGCCAGATACGCAGTATTTT. It yields the protein CASSFGGGRVPDTQYF. The chain joins TRBV11-1 to TRBJ2-3, with 8 positions matching TRBD2. The CDR3 has 16 residues. Germline CDR1 and CDR2: SGHAT and FQDESV (reference sequence). With V trimmed by 3 bases and J by 4 bases, 9 bases remained unmatched.

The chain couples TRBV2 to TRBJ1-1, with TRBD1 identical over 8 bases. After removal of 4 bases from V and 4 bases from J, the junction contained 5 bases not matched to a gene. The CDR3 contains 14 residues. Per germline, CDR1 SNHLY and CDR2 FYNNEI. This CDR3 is CASSGTGMGTEAFF. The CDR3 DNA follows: TGTGCCAGCAGTGGGACAGGGATGGGCACTGAAGCTTTCTTT. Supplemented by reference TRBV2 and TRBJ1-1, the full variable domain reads EPEVTQTPSHQVTQMGQEVILRCVPISNHLYFYWYRQILGQKVEFLVSFYNNEISEKSEIFDDQFSVERPDGSNFTLKIRSTKLEDSAMYFCASSGTGMGTEAFFGQGTRLTVV.